Sequencing of this TCR beta chain was carried out in a study of blood T cell repertoires in COVID-19. On the study more broadly: Acute-phase and convalescent COVID-19 samples originated in the United States, Italy and Spain. Nucleic acid was either cDNA or gDNA, and it came from T cells, B-cell-depleted T cells, or PBMCs.

The authors' processing: Cell counts per sample came from amplifying reference gene primers. Only in-frame clones appear in the TCRdb table, and some are missing; sequencing was by immunoSEQ multiplex PCR. That table gives V, J and clone size, and the DNA gave D and trimming. The data hold some 78,000 clones, with 65% to 85% observed a single time. The V end lost 1 base, the J end lost 6 bases, and 13 bases lay between the germline ends. This CDR3 has 14 residues. CDR1 SEHNR and CDR2 FQNEAQ come from the germline V gene (reference sequence). The sample was peripheral blood. The chain employs TRBV7-9 and TRBJ2-7; D call uncertain. The clonotype comes from a middle-aged man with acute or convalescent COVID-19. The CDR3 is CASSLGLEAGEQYF. The DNA of the CDR3 is TGTGCCAGCAGCTTAGGATTAGAGGCTGGCGAGCAGTACTTC.